This TCR beta chain was sequenced in a study of blood T cell repertoires in COVID-19 (dated by TCRdb to 2020 to 2021). Regarding the study in general: Samples covering the acute and convalescent phases of COVID-19 were provided by collaborators in the United States, Italy and Spain. The prospective study material was composed of cDNA or gDNA derived from T cells, B-cell-depleted T cells, or PBMCs. Subjects who had been exposed to COVID-19, were actively infected with it, or had recovered from it provided the deeply sampled blood TCRbeta repertoires that made up the dataset. The repertoires were released in a freely available public database meant as a resource for research on the immune response to SARS-CoV-2. The samples were drawn from two sources: the first 160 participants of the ongoing ImmuneRACE study, and about 1,300 subjects contributed by 6 global collaborators. A de-identified subject ID, COVID-19 status, age in years and sex were almost always included in the sample metadata. Where HLA class I and class II types were available, the types were taken from metadata supplied by the sample provider, not from assay-based typing. General study outcomes and caveats: The amount of clinical and demographic metadata varied by source and participant and was provided uncurated.

Samples from volunteer blood donors who had recovered from COVID-19 were contributed by a second Seattle source. Whole blood was collected in K2EDTA tubes by collaborating institutions according to the institutions' own protocols. Collaborator samples were shipped for TCRbeta analysis as frozen whole blood, isolated PBMCs, or DNA extracted from either sample type. Counted from cysteine to phenylalanine, this CDR3 has 16 amino acids. Only CDR3 DNA is held: 48 bases, read in frame from base 1. V is pruned by 5 bases and J by 6 bases, leaving 9 bases of the junction without a gene match. Looking up the germline V gene (reference sequence) yields CDR1 MNHEY and CDR2 SMNVEV. Remarks on this clone: Its target antigen remains unknown. No base qualities exist here, and no much larger clone lies one base off it.

TCRbeta CDR3 regions were amplified from genomic DNA by means of the immunoSEQ Assay, a bias-controlled multiplex PCR. Regarding the original processing steps: The number of nucleated cells in each sample was estimated by amplification of reference gene primers within the assay. To quantify the absolute abundance of each unique TCRbeta CDR3 rearrangement, sequence reads were collapsed and filtered. For each sample, productive Simpson clonality was calculated as the square root of Simpson's diversity index over productive rearrangements. TCRdb provides this immuneACCESS table in a form limited to in-frame rearrangements. Some clones are lacking; in checked studies, under half of them reflect an unresolved V gene, and why the rest are absent is not known. For V, J and clone size, that table is used; D and trimming come from the DNA. The sample table holds about 96,000 clones, of which over 70% were seen once. The ten largest make up approximately 8.2% of the sample.

Sequences were obtained from peripheral blood. The clonotype comes from a man aged 50 or older who had recovered from COVID-19. The rearranged segments are TRBV27 and TRBJ2-2; 10 bases in the junction line up with TRBD1. The nucleotide sequence is given as TGTGCCAGCAGTCGGCGACAGGGGGCTTCCCCCGGGGAGCTGTTTTTT. Its amino acids are CASSRRQGASPGELFF.